This T cell receptor (beta chain) was found in a study of metastatic and nonmetastatic thyroid tumors. Study at large: From malignant and benign thyroid patients, repertoires in blood and in tumor or nodule tissue were compared. Study-level points and caveats: Across blood and tumor, TCR beta diversity in malignant thyroid tumors was reportedly significantly higher than in benign nodules.

Every patient underwent thyroid surgery untreated. Authors' analysis steps: The authors used CDR3 differences across clinicopathological groups to build a distant-metastasis classifier for papillary thyroid cancer. TCRdb reassembled clones from the PCR reads with MiXCR. The V and J calls here are based on TCRdb, not the publication. The sample shows over 15,000 clones, over 20% of them seen only once. Trimming removed 4 bases at V and 4 bases at J, with 17 bases between. CDR1 GTSNPN and CDR2 SVGIG come from the germline V gene (reference sequence). The CDR3 covers 14 residues. With regard to this clone: Antigen specificity is unknown.

This chain joins TRBV30 and TRBJ2-7; perhaps TRBD1 as D (6 bases). The specimen was tumor tissue. The sequence was obtained from a female donor with papillary thyroid cancer or a benign thyroid nodule (not recorded which). Some clones in this sample may be carry-over from other donors' samples. The CDR3 region has the DNA TGTGCCTGGACCAACGAGGGGGAAGGGTACGAGCAGTACTTC. Residues: CAWTNEGEGYEQYF.